The source of this T cell receptor (beta chain) is a study of blood T cell repertoires in COVID-19. Study overall: The study drew acute and convalescent COVID-19 samples from the United States, Italy and Spain. In each case, the material was cDNA or gDNA derived from T cells, B-cell-depleted T cells, or PBMCs.

This CDR3 has 14 residues. V dropped 2 bases and J dropped 9 bases, with 17 bases sitting between them. The germline gives CDR1 SGDLS, CDR2 YYNGEE. As originally analysed: For nucleated cells, counts were estimated from reference gene primer amplification. The protocol was immunoSEQ multiplex PCR, while the TCRdb copy is restricted to in-frame clones and leaves out a portion. V and J calls and clone size follow that table, whereas D and trimming were derived from the DNA. The sample shows 100,000 to 120,000 clones, approximately 85% of them seen only once. The V call is TRBV9, the J call TRBJ1-2; the D gene is possibly TRBD1 (5 bases). This clonotype was sampled from an older woman with acute or convalescent COVID-19. The sample taken for sequencing was peripheral blood. This CDR3 is CASSVHAGDDSYTF. CDR3 nucleotide sequence: TGTGCCAGCAGCGTTCATGCGGGGGATGATAGCTACACCTTC.